This entry concerns a single T cell receptor beta chain. This clone was observed a few times. This clone's antigen is unknown. One base away there is no much larger clone; base qualities are not given. The immunoSEQ Assay, a bias-controlled multiplex PCR, was used to amplify TCRbeta CDR3 regions from genomic DNA. Per the original workflow: The number of nucleated cells in each sample was estimated by amplification of reference gene primers within the assay. To quantify the absolute abundance of each unique TCRbeta CDR3 rearrangement, sequence reads were collapsed and filtered. For each sample, productive Simpson clonality was calculated as the square root of Simpson's diversity index over productive rearrangements. Not all clones reach the TCRdb copy of this immuneACCESS table, which keeps in-frame sequences only. Checked studies attribute under half of the gap to unresolved V genes and leave the rest unexplained. V and J calls and clone size are as listed in that table; D and trimming were resolved from the DNA. The sample records about 430,000 clones, 75% to 90% of which are singletons. In total, the top ten clones hold 1% to 1.3% of the sample.

For CDR1 and CDR2, the germline V gene lists ENHRY and SYGVKD. From cysteine to phenylalanine, the CDR3 is 13 amino acids long. Of all the DNA, just the CDR3 is kept, 39 bases in frame from base 1. Trimming removed 7 bases from V and 6 bases from J; the gene matches leave 7 bases unexplained. In the prospective study, participants were about 18 to 89 years old, resided in under 30 geographic areas of the United States, and were enrolled through a virtual design. To assign participants to cohorts, the prospective study relied on clinical history that participants themselves reported in a screening survey and a study questionnaire. For ImmuneRACE Cohort 3, a participant was defined as recovered based on two consecutive negative NP/OP PCR tests, clearance by a healthcare professional, or resolution of symptoms. In the prospective study, whole blood, serum and a nasopharyngeal or oropharyngeal swab were collected from each participant by mobile phlebotomists. Over a roughly 2-month period, participants in the prospective study had the option of providing additional blood draws and questionnaires. Blood samples from the prospective study were shipped frozen or at room temperature prior to DNA extraction.

This record belongs to a study of blood T cell repertoires in COVID-19 (dated by TCRdb to 2018 to 2021). At the level of the whole study: The collaborator samples originated in the United States, Italy and Spain and spanned the acute and convalescent phases of COVID-19. Samples came from the ongoing ImmuneRACE study (first 160 participants) plus 1,254 subjects from 6 global collaborators. Nearly every sample came with metadata listing a de-identified subject ID, COVID-19 status, age in years and sex. HLA class I and class II types, where available, came from metadata supplied by the sample provider rather than from assay-based typing. The dataset comprised deeply sampled blood TCRbeta repertoires from subjects exposed to, actively infected with, or recovered from COVID-19. The repertoires were released in a freely available public database meant as a resource for research on the immune response to SARS-CoV-2. The material from the prospective study consisted of cDNA or gDNA derived from T cells, B-cell-depleted T cells, or PBMCs.

Findings and caveats that apply to the study as a whole: How much clinical and demographic metadata was included differed by source and by participant, and the metadata was provided uncurated.

The sequence was obtained from a man aged 25 to 45 who had recovered from COVID-19. The rearrangement joined TRBV10-3 to TRBJ2-7; the junction holds 9 bases that match TRBD1. Sequencing was carried out using PBMCs or T cells enriched from blood (not recorded which). The CDR3 protein is CAITRTGEGEQYF. The nucleotide sequence is TGTGCCATCACGCGGACAGGGGAAGGCGAGCAGTACTTC.